These 4 T cell receptor beta chains were sequenced from one sample in a study of T cells in tuberculosis. Time point noted: new active TB diagnosis, blood taken before or within 7 days of starting treatment. Assay used: immunoSEQ multiplex PCR; TCRdb lists only in-frame clones, some missing. The sample has about 33,000 clones, approximately 90% seen once. The specimen comprised PBMCs, sampled at tuberculosis diagnosis. All receptors come from an adult with tuberculosis.

CDR3 protein: CASGPGTGGPQETQYF. In DNA form, the CDR3 reads TGTGCTAGTGGTCCCGGGACAGGGGGCCCCCAAGAGACCCAGTACTTC. V is TRBV12-5 and J is TRBJ2-5; 12 bases fit TRBD1. V shed 5 bases and J 1 base; nucleotides not matched to a gene: 5. CDR1 is LGHNT, CDR2 FRNRAP, per germline. The CDR3 contains 16 residues.

In its sample, this clone was seen a few times. V is TRBV28 and J is TRBJ1-2, with D hard to call. Germline CDR1 MDHEN, CDR2 SYDVKM. Deletions cut 6 bases from V and 1 base from J, with 3 bases between. This CDR3 is built from 11 residues. CDR3 in amino acids: CASSINYGYTF. CDR3 sequence (DNA): TGTGCCAGCAGCATTAACTATGGCTACACCTTC.

The CDR3 nucleotides are TGTGCCAGCAGTTCATCTGGGGCCAACGTCCTGACTTTC. The encoded protein is CASSSSGANVLTF. This chain connects TRBV6-1 to TRBJ2-6, with D hard to call. CDR3 length: 13 amino acids. From germline, CDR1 is MNHNS and CDR2 SASEGT. The V end was cut by 5 bases, the J end by 1 base, with 3 bases between.

CDR3 nucleotides: TGTGCCAGCAGCTTTGCCGTAGACACCGGGGAGCTGTTTTTT. Amino acid sequence: CASSFAVDTGELFF. The V gene is TRBV11-3, the J gene TRBJ2-2; no clear D. V dropped 3 bases and J dropped 3 bases, with 8 bases sitting between them. Germline V gene data show CDR1 as SGHNT and CDR2 as YENEEA. CDR3 length: 14 residues.